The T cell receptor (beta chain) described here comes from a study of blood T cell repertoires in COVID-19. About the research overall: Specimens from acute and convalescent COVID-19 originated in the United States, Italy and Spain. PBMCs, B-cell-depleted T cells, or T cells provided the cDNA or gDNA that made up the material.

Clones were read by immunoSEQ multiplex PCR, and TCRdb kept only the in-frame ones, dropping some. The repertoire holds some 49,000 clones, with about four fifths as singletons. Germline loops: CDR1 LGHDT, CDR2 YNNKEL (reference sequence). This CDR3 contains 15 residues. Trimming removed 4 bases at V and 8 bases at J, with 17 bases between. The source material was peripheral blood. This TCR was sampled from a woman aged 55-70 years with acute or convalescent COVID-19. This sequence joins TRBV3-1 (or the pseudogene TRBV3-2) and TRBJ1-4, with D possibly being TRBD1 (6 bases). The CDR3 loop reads CASSPSRGGREKLFF. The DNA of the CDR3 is TGTGCCAGCAGCCCCTCTAGGGGGGGCCGGGAAAAACTGTTTTTT.